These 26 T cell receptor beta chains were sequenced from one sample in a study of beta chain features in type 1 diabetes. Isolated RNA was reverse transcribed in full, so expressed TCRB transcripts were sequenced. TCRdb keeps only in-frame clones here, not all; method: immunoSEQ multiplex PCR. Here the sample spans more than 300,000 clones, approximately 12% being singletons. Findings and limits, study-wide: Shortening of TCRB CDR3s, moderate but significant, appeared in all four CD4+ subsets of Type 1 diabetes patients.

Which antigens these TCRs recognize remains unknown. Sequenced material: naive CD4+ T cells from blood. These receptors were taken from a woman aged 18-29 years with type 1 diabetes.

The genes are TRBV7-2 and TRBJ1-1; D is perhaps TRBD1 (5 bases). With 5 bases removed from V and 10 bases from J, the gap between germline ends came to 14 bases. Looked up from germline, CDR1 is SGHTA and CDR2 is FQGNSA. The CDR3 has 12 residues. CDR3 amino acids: CASSRDGGGAFF. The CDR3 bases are TGTGCCAGCAGCCGCGATGGGGGGGGAGCTTTCTTT.

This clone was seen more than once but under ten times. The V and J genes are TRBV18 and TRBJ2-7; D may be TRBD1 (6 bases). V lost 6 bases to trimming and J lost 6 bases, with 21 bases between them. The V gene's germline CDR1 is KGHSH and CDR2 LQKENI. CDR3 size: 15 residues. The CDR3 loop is CASSPGRTESGEQYF. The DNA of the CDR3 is TGTGCCAGCTCCCCAGGACGGACAGAGTCCGGCGAGCAGTACTTC.

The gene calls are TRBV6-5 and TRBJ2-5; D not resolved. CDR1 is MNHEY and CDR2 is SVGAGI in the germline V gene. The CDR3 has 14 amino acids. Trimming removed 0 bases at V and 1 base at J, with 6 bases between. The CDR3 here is CASSYSRAQETQYF. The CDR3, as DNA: TGTGCCAGCAGTTACTCGCGAGCCCAAGAGACCCAGTACTTC.

CDR3 region: CSVEISGPYEQYF. In DNA form, the CDR3 reads TGCAGCGTTGAAATAAGCGGGCCCTACGAGCAGTACTTC. This sequence joins TRBV29-1 and TRBJ2-5; the D gene is possibly TRBD2 (6 bases). The end of the DNA is better explained by TRBJ2-7, so the J call may be wrong. Germline V lookup: CDR1 SQVTM, CDR2 ANQGSEA. The CDR3 extends over 13 amino acids.

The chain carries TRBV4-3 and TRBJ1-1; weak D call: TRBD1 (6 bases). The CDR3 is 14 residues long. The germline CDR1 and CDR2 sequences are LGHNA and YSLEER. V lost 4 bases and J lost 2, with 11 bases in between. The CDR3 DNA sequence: TGCGCCAGCAGCCCCAAGGGGGTTAACACTGAAGCTTTCTTT. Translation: CASSPKGVNTEAFF.

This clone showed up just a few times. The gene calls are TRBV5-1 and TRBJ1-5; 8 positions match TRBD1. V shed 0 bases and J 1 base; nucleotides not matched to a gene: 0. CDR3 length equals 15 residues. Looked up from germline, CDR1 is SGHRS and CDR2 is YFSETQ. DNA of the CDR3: TGCGCCAGCAGCTTGGGACAGGGGAGCAATCAGCCCCAGCATTTT. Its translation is CASSLGQGSNQPQHF.

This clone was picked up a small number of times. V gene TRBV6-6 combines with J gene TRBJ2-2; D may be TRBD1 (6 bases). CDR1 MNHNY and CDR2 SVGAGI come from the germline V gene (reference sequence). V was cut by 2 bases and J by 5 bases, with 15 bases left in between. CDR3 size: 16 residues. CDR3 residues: CASSYPRQGTTGELFF. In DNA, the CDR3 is TGTGCCAGCAGTTACCCCCGGCAGGGGACAACCGGGGAGCTGTTTTTT.

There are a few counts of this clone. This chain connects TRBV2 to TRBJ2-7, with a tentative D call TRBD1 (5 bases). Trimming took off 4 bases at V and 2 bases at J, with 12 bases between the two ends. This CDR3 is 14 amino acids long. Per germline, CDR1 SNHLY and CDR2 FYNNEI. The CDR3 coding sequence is TGTGCCAGCAGTGCGACAGTGATAGCCTACGAGCAGTACTTC. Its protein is CASSATVIAYEQYF.

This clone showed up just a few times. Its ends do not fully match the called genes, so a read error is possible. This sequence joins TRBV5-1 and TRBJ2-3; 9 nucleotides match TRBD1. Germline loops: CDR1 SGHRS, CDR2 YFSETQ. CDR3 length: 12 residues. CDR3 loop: CASSPDRGDAGF. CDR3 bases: TGCGCCAGCAGCCCGGACAGGGGTGACGCCGGGTTT.

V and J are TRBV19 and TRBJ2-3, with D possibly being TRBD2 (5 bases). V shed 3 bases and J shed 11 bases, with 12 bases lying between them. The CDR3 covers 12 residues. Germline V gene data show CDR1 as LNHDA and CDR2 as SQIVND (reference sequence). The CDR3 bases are TGTGCCAGTAGTATGATACAGCGGCAGCAGTATTTT. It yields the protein CASSMIQRQQYF.

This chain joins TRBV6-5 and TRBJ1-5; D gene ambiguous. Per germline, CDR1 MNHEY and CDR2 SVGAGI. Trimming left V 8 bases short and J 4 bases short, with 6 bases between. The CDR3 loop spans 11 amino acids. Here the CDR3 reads CASGLNQPQHF. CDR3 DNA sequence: TGTGCCAGCGGACTGAATCAGCCCCAGCATTTT.

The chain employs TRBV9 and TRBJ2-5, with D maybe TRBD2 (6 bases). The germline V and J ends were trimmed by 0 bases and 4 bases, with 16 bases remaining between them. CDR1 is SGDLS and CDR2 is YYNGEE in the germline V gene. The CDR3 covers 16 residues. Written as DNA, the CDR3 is TGTGCCAGCAGCGTAGACGGCAGGAGGGAAGGAGAGACCCAGTACTTC. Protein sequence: CASSVDGRREGETQYF.

In DNA, the CDR3 is TGTGCCAGTAGTACGGAGGGTTACTATGGCTACACCTTC. It yields the protein CASSTEGYYGYTF. The rearrangement joins TRBV19 to TRBJ1-2, with D unclear. The CDR3 is 13 amino acids. V was trimmed by 4 bases and J by 3 bases, leaving 9 bases between them. Germline lookup yields CDR1 LNHDA and CDR2 SQIVND (reference sequence).

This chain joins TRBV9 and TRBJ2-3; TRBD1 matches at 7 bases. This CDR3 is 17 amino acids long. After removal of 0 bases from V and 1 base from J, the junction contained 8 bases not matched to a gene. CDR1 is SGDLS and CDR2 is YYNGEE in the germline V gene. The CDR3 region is CASSVGDSFLRTDTQYF. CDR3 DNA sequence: TGTGCCAGCAGCGTAGGGGACAGCTTTCTCCGCACAGATACGCAGTATTTT. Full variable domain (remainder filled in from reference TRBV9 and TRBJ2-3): DSGVTQTPKHLITATGQRVTLRCSPRSGDLSVYWYQQSLDQGLQFLIQYYNGEERAKGNILERFSAQQFPDLHSELNLSSLELGDSALYFCASSVGDSFLRTDTQYFGPGTRLTVL.

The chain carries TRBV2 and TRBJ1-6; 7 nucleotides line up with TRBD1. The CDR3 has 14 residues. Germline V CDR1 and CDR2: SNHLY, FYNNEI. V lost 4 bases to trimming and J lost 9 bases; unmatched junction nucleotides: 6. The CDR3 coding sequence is TGTGCCAGCAGTGGAAGGACAGGATCTTCACCCCTCCACTTT. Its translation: CASSGRTGSSPLHF.

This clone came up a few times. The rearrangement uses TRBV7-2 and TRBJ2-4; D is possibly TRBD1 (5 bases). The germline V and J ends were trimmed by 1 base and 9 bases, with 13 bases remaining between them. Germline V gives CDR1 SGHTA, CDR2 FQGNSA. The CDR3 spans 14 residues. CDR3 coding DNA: TGTGCCAGCAGCTTAGGCTCAGGGCTGGGCATTCAGTACTTC. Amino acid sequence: CASSLGSGLGIQYF.

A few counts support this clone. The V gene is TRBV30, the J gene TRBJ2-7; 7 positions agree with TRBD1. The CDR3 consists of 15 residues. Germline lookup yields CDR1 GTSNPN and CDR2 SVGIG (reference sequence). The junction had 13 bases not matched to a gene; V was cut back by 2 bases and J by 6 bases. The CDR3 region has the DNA TGTGCCTGGAGTAAAGAGTCAGGGGGTTTTAGCGAGCAGTACTTC. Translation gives CAWSKESGGFSEQYF.

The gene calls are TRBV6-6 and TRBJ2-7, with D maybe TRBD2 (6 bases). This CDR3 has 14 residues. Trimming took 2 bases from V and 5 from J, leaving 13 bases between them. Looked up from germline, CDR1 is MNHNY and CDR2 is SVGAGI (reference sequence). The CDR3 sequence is CASSYRRAGDEQYF. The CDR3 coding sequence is TGTGCCAGCAGTTACAGGAGGGCAGGAGACGAGCAGTACTTC.

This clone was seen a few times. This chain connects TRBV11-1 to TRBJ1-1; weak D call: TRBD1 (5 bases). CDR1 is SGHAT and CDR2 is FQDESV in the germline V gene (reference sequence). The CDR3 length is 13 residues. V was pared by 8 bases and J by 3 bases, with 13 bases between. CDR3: CASEGDFDTEAFF. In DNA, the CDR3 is TGTGCCAGCGAAGGGGATTTCGACACTGAAGCTTTCTTT.

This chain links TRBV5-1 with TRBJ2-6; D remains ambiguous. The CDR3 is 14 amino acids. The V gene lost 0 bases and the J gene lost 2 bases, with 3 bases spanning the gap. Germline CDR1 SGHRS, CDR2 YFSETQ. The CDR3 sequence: CASSLVAGANVLTF. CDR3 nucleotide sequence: TGCGCCAGCAGCTTGGTAGCTGGGGCCAACGTCCTGACTTTC.

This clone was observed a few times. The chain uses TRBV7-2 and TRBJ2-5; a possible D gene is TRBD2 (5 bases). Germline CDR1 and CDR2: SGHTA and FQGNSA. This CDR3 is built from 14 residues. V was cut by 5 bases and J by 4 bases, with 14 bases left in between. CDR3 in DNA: TGTGCCAGCAGCGCAGACGGGATCATAGAGACCCAGTACTTC. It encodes CASSADGIIETQYF.

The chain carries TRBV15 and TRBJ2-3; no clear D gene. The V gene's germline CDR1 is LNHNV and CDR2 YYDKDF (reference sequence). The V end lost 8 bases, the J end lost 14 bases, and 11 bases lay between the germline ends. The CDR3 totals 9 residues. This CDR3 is CATPIRGYF. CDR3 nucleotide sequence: TGTGCCACCCCTATACGTGGGTATTTT.

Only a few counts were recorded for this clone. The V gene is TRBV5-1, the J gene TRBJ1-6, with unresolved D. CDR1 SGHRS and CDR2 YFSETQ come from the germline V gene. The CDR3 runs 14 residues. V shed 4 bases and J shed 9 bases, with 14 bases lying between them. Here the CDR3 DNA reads TGCGCCAGCAGCGAAACGGCCCCAGGTTCACCCCTCCACTTT. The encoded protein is CASSETAPGSPLHF.

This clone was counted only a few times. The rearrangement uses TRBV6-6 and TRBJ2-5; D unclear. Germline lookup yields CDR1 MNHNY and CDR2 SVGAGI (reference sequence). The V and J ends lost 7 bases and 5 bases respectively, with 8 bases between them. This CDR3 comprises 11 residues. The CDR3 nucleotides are TGTGCCAGCACCTATAAGGAGACCCAGTACTTC. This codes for CASTYKETQYF.

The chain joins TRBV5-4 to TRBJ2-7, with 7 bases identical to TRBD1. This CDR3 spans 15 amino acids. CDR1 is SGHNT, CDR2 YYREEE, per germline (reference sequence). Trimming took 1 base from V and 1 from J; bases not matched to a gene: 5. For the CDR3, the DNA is TGTGCCAGCAGCTTGTTAACAGGGGCGTCCTACGAGCAGTACTTC. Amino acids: CASSLLTGASYEQYF.

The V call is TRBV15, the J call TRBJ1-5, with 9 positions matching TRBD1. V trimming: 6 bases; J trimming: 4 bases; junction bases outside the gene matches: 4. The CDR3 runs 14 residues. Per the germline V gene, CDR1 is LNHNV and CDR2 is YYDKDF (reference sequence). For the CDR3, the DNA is TGTGCCACCAGTTGGGGACAGGGAAATCAGCCCCAGCATTTT. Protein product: CATSWGQGNQPQHF.